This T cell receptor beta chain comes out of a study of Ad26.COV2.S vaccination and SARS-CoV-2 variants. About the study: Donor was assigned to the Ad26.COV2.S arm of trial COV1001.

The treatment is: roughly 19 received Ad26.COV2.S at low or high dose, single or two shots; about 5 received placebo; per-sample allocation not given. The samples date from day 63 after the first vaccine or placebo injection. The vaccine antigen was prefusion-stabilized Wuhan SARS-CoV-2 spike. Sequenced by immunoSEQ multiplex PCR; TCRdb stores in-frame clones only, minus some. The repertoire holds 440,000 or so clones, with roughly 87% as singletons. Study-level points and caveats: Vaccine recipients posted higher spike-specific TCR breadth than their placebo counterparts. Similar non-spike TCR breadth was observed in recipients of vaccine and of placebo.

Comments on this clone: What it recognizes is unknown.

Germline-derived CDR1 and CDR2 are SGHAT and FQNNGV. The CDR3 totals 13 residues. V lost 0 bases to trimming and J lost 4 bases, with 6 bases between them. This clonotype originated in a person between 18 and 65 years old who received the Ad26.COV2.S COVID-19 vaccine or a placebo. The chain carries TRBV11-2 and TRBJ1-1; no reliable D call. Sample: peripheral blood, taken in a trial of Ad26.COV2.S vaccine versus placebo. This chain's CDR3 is CASSLEQSTEAFF. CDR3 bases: TGTGCCAGCAGCTTAGAACAGTCCACTGAAGCTTTCTTT.